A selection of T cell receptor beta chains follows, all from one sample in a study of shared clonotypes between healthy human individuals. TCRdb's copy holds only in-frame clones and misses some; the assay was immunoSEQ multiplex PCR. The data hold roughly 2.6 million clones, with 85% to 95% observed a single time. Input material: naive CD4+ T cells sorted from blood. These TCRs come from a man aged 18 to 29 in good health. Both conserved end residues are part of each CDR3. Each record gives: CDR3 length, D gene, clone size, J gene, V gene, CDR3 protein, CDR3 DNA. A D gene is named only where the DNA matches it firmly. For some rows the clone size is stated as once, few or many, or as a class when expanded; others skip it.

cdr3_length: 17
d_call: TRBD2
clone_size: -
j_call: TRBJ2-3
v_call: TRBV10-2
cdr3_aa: CASSRIASGRAGDTQYF
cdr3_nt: TGCGCCAGCAGCCGAATCGCTAGCGGGAGGGCCGGAGATACGCAGTATTTT

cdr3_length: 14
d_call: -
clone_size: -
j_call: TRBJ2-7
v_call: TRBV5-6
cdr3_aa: CASSPARVTYEQYF
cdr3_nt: TGTGCCAGCAGCCCTGCCAGGGTAACCTACGAGCAGTACTTC

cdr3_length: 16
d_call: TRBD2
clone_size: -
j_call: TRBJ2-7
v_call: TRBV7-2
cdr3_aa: CASSLLPLAATYEQYF
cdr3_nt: TGTGCCAGCAGCTTATTACCCCTAGCGGCTACCTACGAGCAGTACTTC

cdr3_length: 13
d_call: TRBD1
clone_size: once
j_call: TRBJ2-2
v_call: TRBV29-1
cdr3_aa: CSVGQGWTGELFF
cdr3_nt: TGCAGCGTGGGACAGGGGTGGACCGGGGAGCTGTTTTTT

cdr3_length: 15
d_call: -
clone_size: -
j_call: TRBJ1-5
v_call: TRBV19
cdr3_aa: CASSSTVLGNQPQHF
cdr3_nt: TGTGCCAGTAGTAGTACGGTCTTGGGCAATCAGCCCCAGCATTTT

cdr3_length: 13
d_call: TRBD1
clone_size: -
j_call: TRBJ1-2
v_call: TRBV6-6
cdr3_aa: CASSRTGGYGYTF
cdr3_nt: TGTGCCAGCAGTCGGACAGGGGGGTATGGCTACACCTTC

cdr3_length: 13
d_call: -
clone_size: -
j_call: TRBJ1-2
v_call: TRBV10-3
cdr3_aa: CANTAGSDYGYTF
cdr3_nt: TGTGCCAACACGGCGGGGTCAGACTATGGCTACACCTTC

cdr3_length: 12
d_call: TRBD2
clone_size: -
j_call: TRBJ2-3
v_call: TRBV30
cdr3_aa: CAWSQGGYTQYF
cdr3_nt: TGTGCCTGGAGTCAGGGAGGGTATACGCAGTATTTT

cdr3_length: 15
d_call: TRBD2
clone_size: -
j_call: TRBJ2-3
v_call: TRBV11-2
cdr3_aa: CASGFSGGPTDTQYF
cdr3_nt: TGTGCCAGCGGTTTTAGCGGGGGACCCACAGATACGCAGTATTTT

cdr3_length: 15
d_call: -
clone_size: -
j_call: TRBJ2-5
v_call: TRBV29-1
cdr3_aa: CSVERGRGGQETQYF
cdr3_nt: TGCAGCGTTGAAAGGGGGCGGGGAGGCCAAGAGACCCAGTACTTC

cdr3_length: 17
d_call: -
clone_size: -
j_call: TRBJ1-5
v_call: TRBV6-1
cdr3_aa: CASSVSGRAYSNQPQHF
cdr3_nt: TGTGCCAGCAGTGTTTCAGGGAGGGCCTATAGCAATCAGCCCCAGCATTTT

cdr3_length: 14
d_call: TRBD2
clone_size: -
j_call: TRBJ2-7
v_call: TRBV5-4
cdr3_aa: CASSLGLAGDEQYF
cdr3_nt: TGTGCCAGCAGCTTAGGACTAGCGGGAGACGAGCAGTACTTC

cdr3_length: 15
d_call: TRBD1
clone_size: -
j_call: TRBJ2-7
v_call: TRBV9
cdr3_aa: CASSPRRDRGHEQYF
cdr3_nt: TGTGCCAGCAGCCCCCGCCGGGACAGGGGCCACGAGCAGTACTTC

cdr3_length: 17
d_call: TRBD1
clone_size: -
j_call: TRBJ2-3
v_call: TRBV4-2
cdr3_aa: CASSPEMGQVGSDTQYF
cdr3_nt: TGTGCCAGCAGCCCGGAAATGGGACAGGTGGGCTCAGATACGCAGTATTTT

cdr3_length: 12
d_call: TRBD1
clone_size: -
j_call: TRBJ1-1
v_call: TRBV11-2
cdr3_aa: CASSLFGTAAFF
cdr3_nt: TGTGCCAGCAGCTTATTTGGGACAGCAGCTTTCTTT

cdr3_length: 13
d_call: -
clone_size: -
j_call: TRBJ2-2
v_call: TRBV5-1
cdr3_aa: CASSLQGTGELFF
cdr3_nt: TGCGCCAGCAGCTTGCAGGGCACCGGGGAGCTGTTTTTT

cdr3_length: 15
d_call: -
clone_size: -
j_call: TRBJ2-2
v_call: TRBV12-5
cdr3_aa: CASGLRGSNTGELFF
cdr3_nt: TGTGCTAGTGGTTTGAGGGGGTCGAACACCGGGGAGCTGTTTTTT

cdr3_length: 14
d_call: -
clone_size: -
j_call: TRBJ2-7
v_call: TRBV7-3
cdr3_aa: CASSPGTPRSEQYF
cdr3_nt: TGTGCCAGCAGCCCCGGGACGCCGCGTTCCGAGCAGTACTTC

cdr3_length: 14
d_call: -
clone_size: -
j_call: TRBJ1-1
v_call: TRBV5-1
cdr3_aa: CASRPTGAGTEAFF
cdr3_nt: TGCGCCAGCAGGCCAACAGGTGCGGGCACTGAAGCTTTCTTT

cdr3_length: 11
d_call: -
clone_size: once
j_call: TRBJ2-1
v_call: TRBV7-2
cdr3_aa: CASARELEQFF
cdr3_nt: TGTGCCAGCGCCCGAGAGCTTGAGCAGTTCTTC

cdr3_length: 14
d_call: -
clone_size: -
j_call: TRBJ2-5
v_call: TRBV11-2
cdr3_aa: CASSRPGQSGTQYF
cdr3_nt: TGTGCCAGCAGCCGCCCGGGACAATCAGGGACCCAGTACTTC

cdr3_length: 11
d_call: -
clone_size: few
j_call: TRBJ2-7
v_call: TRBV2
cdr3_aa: CASSVGPEQYF
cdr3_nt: TGTGCCAGCAGTGTAGGACCCGAGCAGTACTTC

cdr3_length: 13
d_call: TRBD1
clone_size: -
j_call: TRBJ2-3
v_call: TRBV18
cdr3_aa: CASSDDRAGTQYF
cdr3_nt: TGTGCCAGTTCCGACGACAGGGCCGGTACGCAGTATTTT

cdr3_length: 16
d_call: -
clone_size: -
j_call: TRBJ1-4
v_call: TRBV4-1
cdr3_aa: CASSQQIDNRFQKLFF
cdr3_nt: TGCGCCAGCAGCCAACAGATTGATAACAGGTTTCAAAAACTGTTTTTT

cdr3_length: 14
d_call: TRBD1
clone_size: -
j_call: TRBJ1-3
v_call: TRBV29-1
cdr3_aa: CSVLGQGGGNTIYF
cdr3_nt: TGCAGCGTTCTTGGACAGGGTGGAGGAAACACCATATATTTT

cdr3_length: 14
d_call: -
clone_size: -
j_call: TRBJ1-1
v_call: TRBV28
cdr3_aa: CASSSTGLNTEAFF
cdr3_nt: TGTGCCAGCAGTTCGACAGGTTTGAACACTGAAGCTTTCTTT

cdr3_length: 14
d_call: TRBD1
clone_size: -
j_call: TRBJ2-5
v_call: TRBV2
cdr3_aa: CASKGRGPSETQYF
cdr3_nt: TGTGCCAGCAAGGGCAGGGGGCCTTCAGAGACCCAGTACTTC

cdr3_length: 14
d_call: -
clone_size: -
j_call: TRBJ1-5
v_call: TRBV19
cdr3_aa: CASSLLSGGQPQHF
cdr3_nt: TGTGCCAGTAGTCTTCTTTCTGGGGGGCAGCCCCAGCATTTT

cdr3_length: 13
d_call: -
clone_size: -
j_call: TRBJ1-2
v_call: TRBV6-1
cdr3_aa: CASRPDGFYGYTF
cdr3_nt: TGTGCCAGCAGGCCAGACGGCTTTTATGGCTACACCTTC

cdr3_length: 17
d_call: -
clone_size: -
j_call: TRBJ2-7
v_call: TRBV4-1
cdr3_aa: CASSQGERVRSAYEQYF
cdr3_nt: TGCGCCAGCAGCCAAGGGGAAAGGGTCAGATCTGCCTACGAGCAGTACTTC

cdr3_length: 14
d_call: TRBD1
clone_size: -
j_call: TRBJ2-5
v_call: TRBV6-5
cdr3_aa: CASSPTGGAGTQYF
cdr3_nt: TGTGCCAGCAGTCCTACAGGGGGCGCAGGGACCCAGTACTTC

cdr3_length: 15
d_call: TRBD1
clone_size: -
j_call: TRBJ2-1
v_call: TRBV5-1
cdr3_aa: CASSLQGDNRNEQFF
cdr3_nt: TGCGCCAGCAGCTTGCAGGGGGATAATAGGAATGAGCAGTTCTTC

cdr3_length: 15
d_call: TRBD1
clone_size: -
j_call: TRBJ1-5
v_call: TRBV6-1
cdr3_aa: CASRTGDWSNQPQHF
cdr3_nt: TGTGCCAGCAGGACAGGGGATTGGAGCAATCAGCCCCAGCATTTT

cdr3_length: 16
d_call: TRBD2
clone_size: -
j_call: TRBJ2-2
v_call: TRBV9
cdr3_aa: CASSVGAGVFYGELFF
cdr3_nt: TGTGCCAGCAGCGTAGGAGCGGGGGTTTTTTACGGGGAGCTGTTTTTT

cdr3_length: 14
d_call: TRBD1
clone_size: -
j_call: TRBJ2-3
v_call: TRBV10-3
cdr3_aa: CAISATGVSDTQYF
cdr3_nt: TGTGCCATCAGTGCTACAGGGGTTTCAGATACGCAGTATTTT

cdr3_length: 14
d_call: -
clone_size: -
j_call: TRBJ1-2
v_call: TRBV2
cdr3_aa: CASRPQGDGYGYTF
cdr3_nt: TGTGCCAGCAGGCCACAGGGAGATGGCTATGGCTACACCTTC

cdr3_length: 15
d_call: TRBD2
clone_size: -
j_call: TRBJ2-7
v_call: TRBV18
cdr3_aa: CASSPEGLANYEQYF
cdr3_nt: TGTGCCAGCTCACCAGAGGGACTAGCGAATTACGAGCAGTACTTC

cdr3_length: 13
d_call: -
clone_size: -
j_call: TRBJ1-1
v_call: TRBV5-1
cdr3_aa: CASSLVPGAEAFF
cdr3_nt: TGCGCCAGCAGCTTGGTCCCAGGGGCTGAAGCTTTCTTT

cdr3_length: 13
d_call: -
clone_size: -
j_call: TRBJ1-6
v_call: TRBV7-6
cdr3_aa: CASSSREDSPLHF
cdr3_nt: TGTGCCAGCAGCTCAAGGGAGGATTCACCCCTCCACTTT

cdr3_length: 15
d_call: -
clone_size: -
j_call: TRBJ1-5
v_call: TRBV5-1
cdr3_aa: CASSFGGTGNQPQHF
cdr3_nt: TGCGCCAGCAGCTTCGGGGGCACGGGCAATCAGCCCCAGCATTTT

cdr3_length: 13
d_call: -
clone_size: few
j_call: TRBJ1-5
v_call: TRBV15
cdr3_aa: CATSRGGTQPQHF
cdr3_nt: TGTGCCACCAGCAGAGGGGGAACACAGCCCCAGCATTTT

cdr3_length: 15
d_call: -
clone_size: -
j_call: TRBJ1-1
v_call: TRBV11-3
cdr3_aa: CASSPKDTSITEAFF
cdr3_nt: TGTGCCAGCAGCCCGAAGGACACTAGCATCACTGAAGCTTTCTTT

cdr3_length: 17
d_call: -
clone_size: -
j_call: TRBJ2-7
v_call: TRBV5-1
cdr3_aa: CASSWGAPSGDSYEQYF
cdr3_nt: TGCGCCAGCAGCTGGGGGGCCCCTAGCGGTGACTCCTACGAGCAGTACTTC

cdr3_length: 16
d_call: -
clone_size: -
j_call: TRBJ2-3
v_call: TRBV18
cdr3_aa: CASSPLANLGTDTQYF
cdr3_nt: TGTGCCAGCTCACCACTGGCCAATCTAGGAACAGATACGCAGTATTTT

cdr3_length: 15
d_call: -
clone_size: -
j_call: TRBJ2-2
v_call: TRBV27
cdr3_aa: CASRPGGAGYGELFF
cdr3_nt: TGTGCCAGCCGACCTGGGGGGGCAGGGTACGGGGAGCTGTTTTTT

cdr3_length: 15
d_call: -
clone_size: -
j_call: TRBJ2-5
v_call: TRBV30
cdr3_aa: CAWSVLFGVRETQYF
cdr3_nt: TGTGCCTGGAGTGTACTGTTCGGGGTCAGGGAGACCCAGTACTTC

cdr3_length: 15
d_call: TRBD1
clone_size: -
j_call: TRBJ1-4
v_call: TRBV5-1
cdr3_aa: CASSSDRGGGEKLFF
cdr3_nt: TGCGCCAGCAGCTCCGACAGGGGAGGTGGTGAAAAACTGTTTTTT

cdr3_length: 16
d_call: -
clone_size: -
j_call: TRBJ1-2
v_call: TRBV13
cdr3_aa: CASTREDSGGNYGYTF
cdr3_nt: TGTGCCAGCACCAGAGAGGACAGCGGGGGTAACTATGGCTACACCTTC

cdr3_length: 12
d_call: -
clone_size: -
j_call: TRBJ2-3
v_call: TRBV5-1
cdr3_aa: CASSRSTDTQYF
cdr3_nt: TGCGCCAGCAGTCGAAGCACAGATACGCAGTATTTT

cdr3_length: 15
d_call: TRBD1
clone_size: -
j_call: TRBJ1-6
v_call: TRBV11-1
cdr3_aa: CASSFGDSYNSPLHF
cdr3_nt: TGTGCCAGCAGCTTCGGGGACAGCTATAATTCACCCCTCCACTTT

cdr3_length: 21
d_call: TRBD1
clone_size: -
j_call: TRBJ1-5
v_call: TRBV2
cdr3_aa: CASSEARWASGDRYSNQPQHF
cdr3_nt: TGTGCCAGCAGTGAAGCGCGTTGGGCGTCAGGGGACAGATATAGCAATCAGCCCCAGCATTTT

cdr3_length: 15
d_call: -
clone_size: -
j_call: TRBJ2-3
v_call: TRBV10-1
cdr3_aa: CASSEAQGFTDTQYF
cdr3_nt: TGCGCCAGCAGTGAGGCTCAGGGGTTCACAGATACGCAGTATTTT

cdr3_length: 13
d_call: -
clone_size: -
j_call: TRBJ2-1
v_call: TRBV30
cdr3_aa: CAWDRDLNDEQFF
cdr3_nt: TGTGCCTGGGACAGAGATCTCAATGATGAGCAGTTCTTC

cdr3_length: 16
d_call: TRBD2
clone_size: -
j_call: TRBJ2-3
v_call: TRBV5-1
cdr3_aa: CASSPPSGGSTDTQYF
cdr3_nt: TGCGCCAGCAGCCCACCTAGCGGGGGTAGCACAGATACGCAGTATTTT

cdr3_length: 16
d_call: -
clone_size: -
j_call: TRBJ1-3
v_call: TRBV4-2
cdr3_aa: CASSQEQGQWRNTIYF
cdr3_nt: TGTGCCAGCAGCCAAGAACAGGGTCAATGGAGAAACACCATATATTTT

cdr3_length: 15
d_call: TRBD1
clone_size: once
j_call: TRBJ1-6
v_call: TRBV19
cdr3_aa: CASTPTGGDNSPLHF
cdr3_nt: TGTGCCAGTACTCCGACAGGGGGAGATAATTCACCCCTCCACTTT

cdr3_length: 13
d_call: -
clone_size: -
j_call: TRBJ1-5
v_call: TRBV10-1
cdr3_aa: CASSAGMNQPQHF
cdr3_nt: TGCGCCAGCAGTGCGGGGATGAATCAGCCCCAGCATTTT

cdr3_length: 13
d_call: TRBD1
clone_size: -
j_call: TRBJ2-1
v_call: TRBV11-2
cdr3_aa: CASSNRGYNEQFF
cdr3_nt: TGTGCCAGCAGCAACAGGGGTTACAATGAGCAGTTCTTC

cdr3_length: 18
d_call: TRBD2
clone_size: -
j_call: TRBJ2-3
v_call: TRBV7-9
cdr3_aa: CASSLLSPSGRATDTQYF
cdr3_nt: TGTGCCAGCAGCTTATTGAGTCCCAGCGGGAGGGCTACAGATACGCAGTATTTT